A single T cell receptor beta chain is shown here with its context. The target antigen is unknown. Specified time point: week 35, safety follow-up. Topical imiquimod was applied with each vaccine dose, which held 300 ug of mutant IDH1 20-mer peptide. Every donor had a new WHO grade 3 or 4 astrocytoma that was IDH1-mutant, with loss of nuclear ATRX. These data originate in a study of a mutant IDH1 vaccine in newly diagnosed glioma. Whole-study context: Vaccination followed radiotherapy alone by 4-6 weeks, or accompanied temozolomide cycles. An approximately 62% male, around 40% female split and a mean age of 40.4 years characterized treated patients. Findings and limits, study-wide: No link was apparently found between pseudoprogression and changes in top peripheral T cell clonotypes.

Germline CDR1 is ENHRY and CDR2 is SYGVKD. Trimming took off 3 bases at V and 0 bases at J, with 6 bases between the two ends. CDR3 length: 15 residues. Here immunoSEQ multiplex PCR was the method, and the copy in TCRdb shows in-frame clones only, minus some. The table records roughly 26,000 clones, 75% to 90% of them present only once. The sample was PBMCs, taken from a glioma patient whose treatment included an IDH1 peptide vaccine. This sequence was found in a man aged 25 to 40 with glioma. The chain uses TRBV10-3 and TRBJ1-6, with D uncertain. DNA for the CDR3: TGTGCCATCAGTGACCTGAGCTCCTATAATTCACCCCTCCACTTT. Its protein product is CAISDLSSYNSPLHF.